This T cell receptor beta chain was captured by sequencing in a study of cytomegalovirus exposure and HLA in healthy donors (dated by TCRdb to 2017 to 2019). Some background on the complete study: An earlier analysis of roughly 500 of the donors reported approximately 270 Gb of sequence data and around 120 million unique TCR beta sequences from roughly 200 million T cells. An early release covering roughly 600 HLA-typed donors comprised 250 to 350 gigabases of sequencing data and around 80 million unique TCR sequences. Of the 300 to 400 genotyped donors, approximately 80% fell in the genetic ancestry cluster associated with self-reported Caucasian donors. The study aimed to test whether cataloging public T cell receptors could reveal signatures of past pathogen exposure. The T cell repertoires of around 730 subjects were profiled by immunosequencing and related to cytomegalovirus serostatus. Along with the approximately 670-subject first cohort, a separate validation cohort of over 90 different subjects was used. High-throughput TCR immunosequencing, statistical association of individual TCRs with disease status, and machine learning were combined to predict cytomegalovirus infection status. A later analysis re-examined previously published TCR beta repertoires from more than 650 donors and added high-resolution HLA genotyping to investigate patterns of TCR occurrence. Rather than using new phenotypic data, the later analysis identified candidate immune exposures from TCR beta sequences and from how often those sequences occurred across donors. An earlier analysis of several hundred of the donors applied high-throughput TCR beta sequencing to assess whether each TCR beta V gene segment acted as functional or pseudogenic. Donor age, sex, ethnicity and CMV serostatus were compiled together with the repertoire data. In a later genetic analysis, genome-wide SNP genotypes for about 65% of the roughly 670 donors were used, and that subset was treated as a discovery cohort. Every discovery cohort repertoire had been produced on one sequencing platform. Class I and class II HLA loci were covered by the typing at four-digit resolution. Typing coverage varied by locus: roughly 620-640 donors for A, B, C, DRB1 and DQB1; around 560 for DQA1; over 600 for DPA1; fewer than 480 for DPB1. Five DR-DQ haplotypes were treated as single units for association and clustering because of strong linkage in the cohort. Across 398 genotyped donors of the cohort, an average of roughly 250,000 unique TCR beta nucleotide sequences per donor were sequenced, and 15% to 20% of those sequences were non-productive.

The cohort consisted of 666 healthy bone marrow donors. At the time of sampling, every cohort member was nominally healthy, though immune exposures that went unrecorded were likely present. The donor was CMV seronegative and was included in the group of about 400 seronegative cohort members. Each donor provided a peripheral blood sample, and peripheral blood mononuclear cells were used for TCR beta sequencing. The Qiagen DNeasy Blood Extraction Kit was used to extract genomic DNA from the blood cell samples. The germline V gene specifies SGHDT as CDR1 and YYEEEE as CDR2. V was cut back by 4 bases and J by 8 bases, leaving a gap of 18 bases between them. The CDR3, from cysteine to phenylalanine, totals 15 residues. Only the CDR3 DNA is retained, 45 bases long and in frame from the first base. Concerning this clone: The specificity of this receptor is unknown. No base quality information exists; no much larger clone differs at one position.

The library was built by means of the immunoSEQ multiplex PCR assay. For the multiplex PCR, a mixture combining 60 forward primers for TCR Vbeta segments and 13 reverse primers for TCR Jbeta segments was used. Amplification of the CDR3 region of rearranged TCR beta genes was performed with a multiplex PCR assay on genomic DNA. On the Illumina HiSeq System, the amplified TCR beta libraries were sequenced as 87-base-pair reads. Turning to the authors' computational methods: Across the roughly 670 repertoires, a later analysis counted around 80 million unique TCR beta chains, roughly 11 million of which were shared by at least two donors. Raw reads were error-corrected and collapsed into unique sequences with a nearest-neighbor algorithm that merged closely related sequences to remove PCR and sequencing errors. To assign V, D and J gene segments, CDR3 sequences were aligned to IMGT reference sequences. For a sequence to be retained, at least a six-nucleotide match to both a V gene segment and a J gene segment was required. Rearrangements were called productive when the CDR3 lacked stop codons and stayed in frame with V and J; all others were non-productive. Following IMGT convention, CDR3 was defined as the stretch from the second conserved V-encoded cysteine to the conserved J-encoded phenylalanine. Sequences without an unambiguous match to a single V gene segment were excluded from the earlier analysis of approximately 600 of the donors. An earlier analysis of under 750 of the donors called V segments functional above 56.7% productive rearrangements and segregating when the between-donor standard deviation exceeded 5%. To diagnose cytomegalovirus status from the catalog of TCR beta chain sequences, a statistical classification framework was built. In a later analysis, TCR nucleotide sequences were compared against IMGT/GENE-DB human TR gene sequences so that V and J genes could be assigned. The TCRdist pipeline was used in a later analysis to assign CDR3 sequences and most-parsimonious VDJ recombination scenarios. In a later analysis, each TCR beta chain was defined by its CDR3 amino acid sequence together with its V-gene family, and reads lacking a unique V-gene family were excluded. As a way to deal with suspected cross-contamination and a sequencing artifact, a later analysis dropped 500 to 700 nucleotide sequences that were highly shared and had low generation probability. For each public chain, a later analysis derived a clonal expansion index from normalized ranks of inferred template counts within each repertoire. In a later analysis, generation probabilities were computed using a VDJ recombination model fitted to out-of-frame rearrangements, and the results were checked against IGoR. Hypergeometric tests were used in a later analysis to score TCR-TCR, TCR-HLA and TCR-CMV co-occurrence, with a repertoire-size bias correction applied to the TCR pairs. To estimate false discovery rates, a later analysis permuted the HLA or CMV assignments 20 times. In a later analysis, co-occurring TCRs were grouped with DBSCAN, and TCRdist sequence similarity was added when clustering was performed within HLA-allele-positive subsets. For co-occurrence clustering, repertoires with fewer than 30,000 or more than 120,000 public chains were excluded, along with 4 to 6 repertoires with anomalous nucleotide sharing. The table comes from immuneACCESS by way of TCRdb, which keeps in-frame sequences with V and J called. Part of the clones is missing from these tables; in studies checked, under half for an unresolved V gene and the rest for unknown reasons. From that table come the V and J calls and clone size; the DNA was used to work out D and trimming. Within this sample are around 140,000 clones, with roughly 79% of them counted one time only. The ten most abundant clones make up about 1.5% of the sample.

Study-wide conclusions, independent of this receptor: The cohort was sequenced for TCR beta chains only, and without alpha or paired-chain data the features that could be detected were limited. According to a later analysis, most CMV-associated TCR beta chains appeared to be HLA-restricted, and the HLA associations seemed to be driven largely by CMV exposure. Because the 87-base-pair reads could not distinguish some IMGT-functional V segments, including TRBV6-2 and TRBV6-3, those segments were excluded. An earlier analysis of some 590 of the donors showed that most TCR beta V segments appeared in productive rearrangements either about 90% or about 30% of the time, which broadly matched IMGT annotations. HLA typing was unavailable for some donors at each locus, so association tests used only the typed subset. In vitro tests confirmed that a few of the cytomegalovirus-associated TCR beta chains recognize cytomegalovirus antigens. When HLA alleles, especially DR and DQ, strongly co-occurred, TCR associations were difficult to assign to individual alleles. A later analysis associated some 17,000 TCR beta sequences with specific HLA alleles at a false discovery rate of 0.05. A later analysis reported that several top co-occurrence clusters appeared linked to parvovirus B19, influenza, CMV and Epstein-Barr virus. The classifier was reported to diagnose cytomegalovirus status with high specificity and sensitivity in both the original cohort and the validation cohort. For the cohort, immune exposure information was limited to CMV serostatus. Correlated functional status among segregating V segments might be attributable to linkage disequilibrium, but an unknown experimental factor could not be ruled out. A group of highly shared sequence variants was considered likely to be a technical artifact of the sequencing pipeline. In a later analysis, HLA-associated TCR beta chains were found to be more clonally expanded and to have lower generation probabilities than equally common non-associated chains. Compared with the roughly 700-donor mean, donors in an Asian-associated ancestry cluster had fewer N-insertions in productive TCRs, according to a later genetic analysis. Across donors, most TCR sequences were observed very rarely, whereas some public TCRs were present in many individuals. A further reported finding was that TCR beta sequences accurately predicted the HLA-A and HLA-B alleles for most subjects in the first cohort. The study listed 150 to 200 TCR beta chains as associated with cytomegalovirus. According to a later analysis, TCR association rates differed among HLA loci, with DRB1 alleles showing the most associated TCRs and HLA-C alleles showing the fewest. The authors suggested that the approach could potentially be extended to other disease states and immunological phenotypes. A later genetic analysis associated a missense DCLRE1C variant with V-gene and J-gene trimming of TCR beta chains, and an independent cohort replicated the association. Because counts were too low, about 15 rarely observed V segments, including chromosome 9 orphons, were left out of the earlier analysis of 587 of the donors. Presence/absence analyses assumed roughly uniform sequencing depth across donors, an assumption that may not hold.

Recombination joined TRBV5-6 with TRBJ2-2; possibly the D gene is TRBD2, per 5 matching bases. The sequenced material came from PBMCs. This clonotype originated in a young woman in good health and CMV-seronegative. The DNA sequence follows: TGTGCCAGCAGCCGGGGTAGCATGAGGGTTGGGGAGCTGTTTTTT. Its protein is CASSRGSMRVGELFF.